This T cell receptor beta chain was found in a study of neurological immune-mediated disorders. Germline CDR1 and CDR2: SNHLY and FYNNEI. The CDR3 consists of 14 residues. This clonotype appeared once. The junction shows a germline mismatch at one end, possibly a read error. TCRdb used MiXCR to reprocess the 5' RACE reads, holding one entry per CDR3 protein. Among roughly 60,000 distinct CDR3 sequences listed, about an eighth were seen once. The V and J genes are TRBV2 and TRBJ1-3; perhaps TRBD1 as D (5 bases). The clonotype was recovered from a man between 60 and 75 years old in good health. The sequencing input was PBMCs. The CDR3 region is CASRESVGGNTIYF. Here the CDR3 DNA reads TGTGCAAGCAGGGAGTCCGTTGGAGGAAACACCATATATTTT. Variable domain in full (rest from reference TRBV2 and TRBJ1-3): EPEVTQTPSHQVTQMGQEVILRCVPISNHLYFYWYRQILGQKVEFLVSFYNNEISEKSEIFDDQFSVERPDGSNFTLKIRSTKLEDSAMYFCASRESVGGNTIYFGEGSWLTVV.